This entry describes one TCR beta chain. No antigen is known for it. This sample is part of a study of cytomegalovirus exposure and HLA in healthy donors. Amplification used 60 Vbeta primers and 13 Jbeta primers. Clones were sequenced by immunoSEQ multiplex PCR, and TCRdb holds only the in-frame ones, with some missing. In total, the table holds some 110,000 clones. Trimming removed 3 bases at V and 5 bases at J, with 11 bases between. Looked up from germline, CDR1 is SGHNT and CDR2 is YYREEE (reference sequence). There are 14 residues in the CDR3. Study observations and caveats: The authors assumed roughly uniform sequencing depth across donors for presence/absence analyses. Productive status was seen about 90% or about 30% of the time for most TCR beta V segments in an earlier analysis.

The rearrangement uses TRBV5-4 and TRBJ2-2, with TRBD2 as a possible D gene (6 bases). The TCR comes from a man aged 30-40 years in good health and CMV-seronegative. Sequenced input: PBMCs. The CDR3 loop reads CASSSGDTTGELFF. CDR3 nucleotide sequence: TGTGCCAGCAGCTCGGGAGACACGACCGGGGAGCTGTTTTTT.